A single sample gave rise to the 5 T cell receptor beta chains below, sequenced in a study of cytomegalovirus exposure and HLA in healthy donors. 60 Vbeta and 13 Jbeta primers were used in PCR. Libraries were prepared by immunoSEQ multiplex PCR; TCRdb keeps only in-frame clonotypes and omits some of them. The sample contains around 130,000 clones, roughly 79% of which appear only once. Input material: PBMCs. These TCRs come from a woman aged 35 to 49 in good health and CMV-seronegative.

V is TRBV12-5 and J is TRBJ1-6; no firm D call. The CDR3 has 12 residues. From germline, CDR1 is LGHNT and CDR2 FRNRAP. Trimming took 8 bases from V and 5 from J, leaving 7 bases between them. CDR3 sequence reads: CASSVNNSPLHF. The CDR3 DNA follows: TGTGCTAGTTCAGTTAATAATTCACCCCTCCACTTT.

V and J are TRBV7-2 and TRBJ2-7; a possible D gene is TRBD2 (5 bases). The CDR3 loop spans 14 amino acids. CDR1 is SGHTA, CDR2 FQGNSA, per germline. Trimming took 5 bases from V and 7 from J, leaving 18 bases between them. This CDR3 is CASSPLEGTREQYF. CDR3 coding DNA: TGTGCCAGCAGCCCTCTAGAGGGAACGAGAGAGCAGTACTTC.

CDR3 residues: CASSDGNLREKLFF. CDR3 coding DNA: TGTGCCAGCTCAGACGGGAACCTAAGGGAAAAACTGTTTTTT. The chain is built from TRBV18 and TRBJ1-4, with D uncertain. Trimming cost V 5 bases and J 8 bases, with 15 bases left between them. The length of the CDR3 is 14 residues. Germline values: CDR1 KGHSH, CDR2 LQKENI. The variable domain in full, with the rest retrieved from reference TRBV18 and TRBJ1-4, is NAGVMQNPRHLVRRRGQEARLRCSPMKGHSHVYWYRQLPEEGLKFMVYLQKENIIDESGMPKERFSAEFPKEGPSILRIQQVVRGDSAAYFCASSDGNLREKLFFGSGTQLSVL.

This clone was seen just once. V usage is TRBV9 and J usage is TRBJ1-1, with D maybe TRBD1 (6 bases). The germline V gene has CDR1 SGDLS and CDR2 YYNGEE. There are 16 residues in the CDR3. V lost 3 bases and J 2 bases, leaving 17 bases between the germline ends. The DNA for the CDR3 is TGTGCCAGCAGCGCCGGTCGGACAGCCATTAACACTGAAGCTTTCTTT. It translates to CASSAGRTAINTEAFF.

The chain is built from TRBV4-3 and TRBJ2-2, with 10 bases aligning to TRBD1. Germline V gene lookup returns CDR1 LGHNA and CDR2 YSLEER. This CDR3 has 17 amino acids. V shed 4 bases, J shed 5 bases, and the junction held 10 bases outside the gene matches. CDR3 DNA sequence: TGCGCCAGCAGCCGAGCTCCGGGACAGGGGTTTACCGGGGAGCTGTTTTTT. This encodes CASSRAPGQGFTGELFF.